These 32 T cell receptor beta chains were sequenced from one sample in a study of blood T cell repertoires in COVID-19. Method: immunoSEQ multiplex PCR; TCRdb's copy keeps in-frame clones and lacks some. The sample comprises 90,000 to 120,000 clones, around 80% of which are singletons, and 4.3% rests with the top ten. Input material: peripheral blood. Receptors originate from a man aged 65-85 years with acute or convalescent COVID-19.

Only one count was recorded for this clone. V usage is TRBV5-5 and J usage is TRBJ1-1; unclear D gene. V was trimmed by 0 bases and J by 3 bases, leaving 9 bases between them. The CDR3 spans 14 residues. Germline CDR1 reads SGHKS; CDR2 reads YYEKEE (reference sequence). DNA for the CDR3: TGTGCCAGCAGCTTGGCCGGCAGGTACACTGAAGCTTTCTTT. Encoded protein: CASSLAGRYTEAFF.

The rearrangement uses TRBV5-1 and TRBJ2-2; maybe TRBD1 (5 bases). The CDR3 spans 15 residues. V gave up 2 bases and J gave up 3 bases, with 11 bases separating them. Germline assignment: CDR1 SGHRS and CDR2 YFSETQ. CDR3 bases: TGCGCCAGCAGCTTTTGGGGCTCTGACACCGGGGAGCTGTTTTTT. Translating gives CASSFWGSDTGELFF. Filled out from reference TRBV5-1 and TRBJ2-2, the complete variable domain reads KAGVTQTPRYLIKTRGQQVTLSCSPISGHRSVSWYQQTPGQGLQFLFEYFSETQRNKGNFPGRFSGRQFSNSRSEMNVSTLELGDSALYLCASSFWGSDTGELFFGEGSRLTVL.

Only one count was recorded for this clone. This sequence joins TRBV7-3 and TRBJ1-2, with a possible D match to TRBD1 (6 bases). CDR3 length equals 13 residues. V was cut by 3 bases and J by 5 bases, with 10 bases left in between. From germline, CDR1 is SGHTA and CDR2 FQGTGA. The CDR3: CASSFGTRYGYTF. In DNA form, the CDR3 reads TGTGCCAGCAGCTTCGGGACAAGGTATGGCTACACCTTC.

This chain connects TRBV29-1 to TRBJ2-4, with TRBD1 as a possible D gene (7 bases). CDR3 length: 11 residues. V was pared by 7 bases and J by 6 bases, with 10 bases between. Germline V CDR1 and CDR2: SQVTM, ANQGSEA. DNA of the CDR3: TGCAGCGCGCGGGACAGAAACATTCAGTACTTC. Protein sequence: CSARDRNIQYF.

Comment on this clone: The CDR3 does not end in the conserved phenylalanine or tryptophan, so this is likely a read error. It is unclear where the CDR3 begins or ends on the DNA, so no DNA is shown, and the CDR3 is as TCRdb lists it. The CDR3 sequence: CASSSLQSTAPA. This chain links TRBV12-3 or TRBV12-4 with TRBJ1-3; TRBD1, as called in the table, went unchecked against the DNA. The CDR3 comprises 12 residues, both ends counted.

The chain is built from TRBV6-5 and TRBJ1-3; maybe TRBD1 (5 bases). This CDR3 is built from 13 residues. V dropped 5 bases and J dropped 11 bases, with 16 bases sitting between them. CDR1 is MNHEY and CDR2 is SVGAGI in the germline V gene. As DNA, the CDR3 is TGTGCCAGCAGTCCCAACAGGACCCCAGCCATATATTTT. Translation gives CASSPNRTPAIYF.

This chain links TRBV5-4 with TRBJ1-2, with 7 bases lining up with TRBD1. Per the germline V gene, CDR1 is SGHNT and CDR2 is YYREEE (reference sequence). Trimming took 5 bases from V and 4 from J; bases not matched to a gene: 14. The CDR3 runs to 16 residues. CDR3: CASRPQTGTDFYGYTF. In nucleotides, the CDR3 is TGTGCCAGCAGACCCCAGACAGGGACGGATTTCTATGGCTACACCTTC.

The V gene is TRBV19, the J gene TRBJ2-2; D ambiguous. Germline values: CDR1 LNHDA, CDR2 SQIVND (reference sequence). This CDR3 region has 11 residues. With 5 bases removed from V and 6 bases from J, the gap between germline ends came to 4 bases. CDR3: CASSGAGELFF. The CDR3 DNA reads TGTGCCAGTAGTGGAGCCGGGGAGCTGTTTTTT.

The chain is built from TRBV5-1 and TRBJ2-1; TRBD1 is a possible D gene (5 bases). CDR1 is SGHRS and CDR2 is YFSETQ in the germline V gene. This CDR3 region has 14 residues. Trimming removed 4 bases from V and 5 bases from J, with 13 bases in between. The CDR3 DNA is TGCGCCAGCAGCCCCTTCACAGGAGACAATGAGCAGTTCTTC. Its protein product is CASSPFTGDNEQFF. The full variable domain, with the rest looked up from reference TRBV5-1 and TRBJ2-1, is KAGVTQTPRYLIKTRGQQVTLSCSPISGHRSVSWYQQTPGQGLQFLFEYFSETQRNKGNFPGRFSGRQFSNSRSEMNVSTLELGDSALYLCASSPFTGDNEQFFGPGTRLTVL.

The chain joins TRBV6-1 to TRBJ2-1; D unresolved. CDR1 MNHNS and CDR2 SASEGT come from the germline V gene. Trimming took off 3 bases at V and 0 bases at J, with 24 bases between the two ends. The CDR3 has 20 residues. CDR3 DNA: TGTGCCAGCAGTGACCCACTTCGGCGGTCGGGTTCGAGCTCCTACAATGAGCAGTTCTTC. This sequence encodes CASSDPLRRSGSSSYNEQFF.

The genes are TRBV25-1 and TRBJ2-5; 9 bases align to TRBD2. Germline assignment: CDR1 MGHDK and CDR2 SYGVNS. This CDR3 has 15 amino acids. Germline trimming cut 3 bases from V and 1 base from J; bases unmatched to any gene: 3. As DNA, the CDR3 is TGTGCCAGCAGTGAGCGGGGGGGCGGCCAAGAGACCCAGTACTTC. Encoded protein: CASSERGGGQETQYF.

The chain carries TRBV9 and TRBJ2-2; 7 bases agree with TRBD2. Trimming at V came to 4 bases and at J to 7 bases, leaving 13 bases not matched to a gene. This CDR3 region has 16 residues. The V gene's germline CDR1 is SGDLS and CDR2 YYNGEE. The CDR3 region has the DNA TGTGCCAGCAGCACCCGCAGTTCTCCGGGGGGCGGGGAGCTGTTTTTT. Translated: CASSTRSSPGGGELFF.

CDR3 residues: CASSYSTGYGYTF. The CDR3 bases are TGTGCCAGCAGTTACTCGACAGGCTATGGCTACACCTTC. The chain combines TRBV6-5 with TRBJ1-2, with a weak D call TRBD1 (6 bases). Between the trimmed V and J ends, which lost 0 bases and 4 bases, there was a span of 6 bases. The CDR3 runs 13 residues. Germline V CDR1 and CDR2: MNHEY, SVGAGI.

The V gene is TRBV3-1 (or the pseudogene TRBV3-2), the J gene TRBJ2-5, with 8 positions matching TRBD1. The length of the CDR3 is 15 residues. Trimming at V came to 0 bases and at J to 7 bases, leaving 7 bases not matched to a gene. CDR1 is LGHDT and CDR2 is YNNKEL in the germline V gene (reference sequence). CDR3 sequence: CASSQDWQGAGTQYF. The CDR3 DNA sequence: TGTGCCAGCAGCCAAGATTGGCAGGGGGCAGGGACCCAGTACTTC.

This clone was counted a single time. The rearrangement links TRBV5-1 to TRBJ2-1; D is possibly TRBD2 (6 bases). The CDR3 extends over 15 amino acids. Germline values: CDR1 SGHRS, CDR2 YFSETQ. Trimming removed 4 bases from V and 4 bases from J, with 15 bases in between. CDR3 protein: CASSAAGQTYNEQFF. The CDR3 DNA sequence: TGCGCCAGCAGCGCCGCGGGGCAAACGTACAATGAGCAGTTCTTC.

V gene TRBV9 combines with J gene TRBJ1-2; 10 bases agree with TRBD1. CDR3 length: 17 residues. Germline V gene lookup returns CDR1 SGDLS and CDR2 YYNGEE. Trimming took 4 bases from V and 0 from J; bases not matched to a gene: 9. The CDR3 DNA reads TGTGCCAGCAGCCAGGGACAGGGGAGCGTAGCTAACTATGGCTACACCTTC. As protein: CASSQGQGSVANYGYTF.

V usage is TRBV16 and J usage is TRBJ1-1, with 7 bases identical to TRBD1. V lost 4 bases and J lost 5; bases outside the gene matches: 1. The germline V gene encodes CDR1 KGHSY and CDR2 FQNENV. The CDR3 consists of 12 residues. The CDR3 loop reads CASSLQGTEAFF. The CDR3 DNA reads as TGTGCCAGCAGCCTACAGGGGACTGAAGCTTTCTTT.

V gene TRBV5-1 combines with J gene TRBJ1-6, with 8 bases that match TRBD1. CDR1 SGHRS and CDR2 YFSETQ come from the germline V gene. This CDR3 is built from 14 residues. V shed 7 bases and J 13 bases; nucleotides not matched to a gene: 13. CDR3 bases: TGCGCCAGCGGGTTTGGACAGGGTTCCGGGCCCCTCCACTTT. Amino acid sequence: CASGFGQGSGPLHF.

V is TRBV6-2 or TRBV6-3 and J is TRBJ2-1; 10 bases align to TRBD2. Per the germline V gene, CDR1 is MNHEY and CDR2 is SVGEGT. After removal of 1 base from V and 8 bases from J, the junction contained 11 bases not matched to a gene. This CDR3 contains 17 residues. CDR3 sequence (DNA): TGTGCCAGCAGTTACTTGCTCCGCGGACTAGCGGTCTATGAGCAGTTCTTC. As protein: CASSYLLRGLAVYEQFF.

The V call is TRBV9, the J call TRBJ1-3; 7 bases align to TRBD1. CDR1 and CDR2 from the germline V gene are SGDLS and YYNGEE. The CDR3 runs 16 residues. Germline trimming cut 4 bases from V and 0 bases from J; bases unmatched to any gene: 7. For the CDR3, the DNA is TGTGCCAGCAGCATGGGGGACAGCTACTCTGGAAACACCATATATTTT. Its protein is CASSMGDSYSGNTIYF. Using reference TRBV9 and TRBJ1-3 for the parts outside the CDR3, the full variable domain is DSGVTQTPKHLITATGQRVTLRCSPRSGDLSVYWYQQSLDQGLQFLIQYYNGEERAKGNILERFSAQQFPDLHSELNLSSLELGDSALYFCASSMGDSYSGNTIYFGEGSWLTVV.

J is TRBJ1-2 and V is TRBV6-5; no clear D gene. This CDR3 comprises 15 residues. Germline-derived CDR1 and CDR2 are MNHEY and SVGAGI. Between the trimmed V and J ends, which lost 0 bases and 7 bases, there was a span of 15 bases. The chain's CDR3 is CASSYSLAQPRGYTF. CDR3 DNA: TGTGCCAGCAGTTACTCCCTAGCACAGCCGCGTGGCTACACCTTC.

The chain uses TRBV9 and TRBJ2-6; a possible D gene is TRBD2 (5 bases). Germline lookup yields CDR1 SGDLS and CDR2 YYNGEE. CDR3 length: 18 amino acids. V shed 2 bases and J shed 0 bases, with 15 bases lying between them. CDR3 sequence reads: CASSVGIPAFSGANVLTF. The CDR3 DNA follows: TGTGCCAGCAGCGTCGGGATCCCGGCCTTCTCTGGGGCCAACGTCCTGACTTTC.

This rearrangement joins TRBV3-1 (or the pseudogene TRBV3-2) to TRBJ2-3; D not certain. Germline loops: CDR1 LGHDT, CDR2 YNNKEL (reference sequence). The CDR3 extends over 14 amino acids. V was clipped by 4 bases and J by 0 bases, with 8 bases between them. The CDR3 region has the DNA TGTGCCAGCAGCCTTTCCCGGAGCACAGATACGCAGTATTTT. It translates to CASSLSRSTDTQYF.

In its sample, this clone was seen once. The chain links TRBV29-1 to TRBJ2-3; a weak D match, TRBD2 (5 bases). Trimming stripped 5 bases from V and 3 bases from J, with 21 bases between. The CDR3 spans 16 residues. The germline V gene has CDR1 SQVTM and CDR2 ANQGSEA. CDR3 residues: CSVRSIGVIGTDTQYF. DNA for the CDR3: TGCAGCGTTCGGAGTATCGGGGTAATAGGGACAGATACGCAGTATTTT.

A few counts support this clone. The V gene is TRBV5-5, the J gene TRBJ1-5; D is perhaps TRBD1 (5 bases). The length of the CDR3 is 15 residues. V was cut by 5 bases and J by 1 base, with 13 bases left in between. Germline V gene data show CDR1 as SGHKS and CDR2 as YYEKEE (reference sequence). Written as DNA, the CDR3 is TGTGCCAGCAGAGTAACGGGGGGAAGCAATCAGCCCCAGCATTTT. This sequence encodes CASRVTGGSNQPQHF. Together with reference TRBV5-5 and TRBJ1-5, the CDR3 gives the full variable domain: DAGVTQSPTHLIKTRGQQVTLRCSPISGHKSVSWYQQVLGQGPQFIFQYYEKEERGRGNFPDRFSARQFPNYSSELNVNALLLGDSALYLCASRVTGGSNQPQHFGDGTRLSIL.

In its sample, this clone was seen once. V is TRBV7-8 and J is TRBJ2-1; no definite D call. The CDR3 has 14 amino acids. Per germline, CDR1 SGHVS and CDR2 FQNEAQ. Trimming took 5 bases from V and 7 from J, leaving 15 bases between them. CDR3 nucleotides: TGTGCCAGCAGCCCCCCAGGTCTCGGTAATGAGCAGTTCTTC. Amino acid sequence: CASSPPGLGNEQFF.

This chain connects TRBV5-1 to TRBJ2-3; 11 positions match TRBD2. The CDR3 loop spans 16 amino acids. Germline V gives CDR1 SGHRS, CDR2 YFSETQ. With V trimmed by 4 bases and J by 4 bases, 8 bases remained unmatched. CDR3 sequence reads: CASSHPGLAASDTQYF. The CDR3 region has the DNA TGCGCCAGCAGCCATCCGGGACTAGCGGCGTCAGATACGCAGTATTTT.

The rearrangement joins TRBV5-1 to TRBJ1-2; D may be TRBD1 (6 bases). The length of the CDR3 is 12 residues. Between the trimmed V and J ends, which lost 8 bases and 0 bases, there was a span of 8 bases. Germline CDR1 is SGHRS and CDR2 is YFSETQ. CDR3 loop: CARTGANYGYTF. DNA for the CDR3: TGCGCCAGGACAGGAGCTAACTATGGCTACACCTTC.

The CDR3 spells CASSWTGGPMNTGELFF. The DNA for the CDR3 is TGTGCCAGCTCATGGACAGGGGGCCCTATGAACACCGGGGAGCTGTTTTTT. This chain connects TRBV18 to TRBJ2-2; TRBD1 matches 11 bases. Germline CDR1 and CDR2: KGHSH and LQKENI. The CDR3 is 17 amino acids. Trimming at V came to 5 bases and at J to 1 base, leaving 6 bases not matched to a gene. The complete variable domain, with remaining parts taken from reference TRBV18 and TRBJ2-2, reads NAGVMQNPRHLVRRRGQEARLRCSPMKGHSHVYWYRQLPEEGLKFMVYLQKENIIDESGMPKERFSAEFPKEGPSILRIQQVVRGDSAAYFCASSWTGGPMNTGELFFGEGSRLTVL.

The CDR3 DNA is TGTGCCAGCAGTGAAGGGAGAGCTGAAGCTTTCTTT. Translating it yields CASSEGRAEAFF. This chain joins TRBV2 and TRBJ1-1; D uncertain. Germline loops: CDR1 SNHLY, CDR2 FYNNEI. The V end lost 1 base, the J end lost 6 bases, and 6 bases lay between the germline ends. The CDR3 runs 12 residues.

The V and J genes are TRBV7-8 and TRBJ1-1; 7 bases align to TRBD1. V dropped 5 bases and J dropped 5; count of bases not matched to a gene: 5. The germline V gene encodes CDR1 SGHVS and CDR2 FQNEAQ. This CDR3 is built from 13 residues. The CDR3 loop is CASSPGTETEAFF. For the CDR3, the DNA is TGTGCCAGCAGCCCAGGGACAGAAACTGAAGCTTTCTTT.

There are a few counts of this clone. Other DNA sequences in this specimen translate into the identical CDR3. This rearrangement joins TRBV7-9 to TRBJ1-6; D is ambiguous. Germline V CDR1 and CDR2: SEHNR, FQNEAQ (reference sequence). This CDR3 has 11 residues. The V and J ends lost 7 bases and 8 bases respectively, with 6 bases between them. The CDR3 DNA sequence: TGTGCCAGCACTGCGGATTCACCCCTCCACTTT. Translating gives CASTADSPLHF.